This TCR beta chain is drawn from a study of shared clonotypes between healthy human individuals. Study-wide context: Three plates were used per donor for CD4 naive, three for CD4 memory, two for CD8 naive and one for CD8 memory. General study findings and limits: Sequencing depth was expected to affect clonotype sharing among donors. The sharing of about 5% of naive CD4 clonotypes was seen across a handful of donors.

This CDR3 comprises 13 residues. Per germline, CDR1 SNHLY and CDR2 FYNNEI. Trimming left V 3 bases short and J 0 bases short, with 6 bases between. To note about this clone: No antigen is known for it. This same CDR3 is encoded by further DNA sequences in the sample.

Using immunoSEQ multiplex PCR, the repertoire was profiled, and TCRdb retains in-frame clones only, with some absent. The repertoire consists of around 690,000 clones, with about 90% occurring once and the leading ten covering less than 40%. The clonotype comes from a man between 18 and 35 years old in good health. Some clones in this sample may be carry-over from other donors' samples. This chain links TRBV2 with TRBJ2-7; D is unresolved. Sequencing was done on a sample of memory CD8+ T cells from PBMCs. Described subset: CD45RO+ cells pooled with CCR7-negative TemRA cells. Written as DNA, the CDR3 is TGTGCCAGCAGTGACGCAGTCTCCTACGAGCAGTACTTC. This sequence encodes CASSDAVSYEQYF. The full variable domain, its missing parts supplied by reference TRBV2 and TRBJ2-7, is EPEVTQTPSHQVTQMGQEVILRCVPISNHLYFYWYRQILGQKVEFLVSFYNNEISEKSEIFDDQFSVERPDGSNFTLKIRSTKLEDSAMYFCASSDAVSYEQYFGPGTRLTVT.